Each of the 26 T cell receptor beta chains below was sequenced from the same sample in a study of blood T cell repertoires in COVID-19. Profiling relied on immunoSEQ multiplex PCR, and the TCRdb table lists in-frame clones only, not all of them. The repertoire includes roughly 260,000 clones, 85% to 90% of them detected once, and roughly 12% sits in the top ten. Specimen: peripheral blood. The source of these receptors is a woman in her 30s with COVID-19, enrolled during active disease.

This chain joins TRBV10-1 and TRBJ2-3; 10 nucleotides agree with TRBD1. With 6 bases clipped from V and 5 bases from J, the junction kept 8 bases outside the gene matches. Germline V gene lookup returns CDR1 WNHNN and CDR2 SYGVQD (reference sequence). The CDR3 has 15 residues. CDR3: CASSPGDRGIDTQYF. CDR3 DNA sequence: TGCGCCAGCAGCCCAGGGGACAGGGGAATAGATACGCAGTATTTT.

The chain has TRBV28 and TRBJ1-6; a possible D gene is TRBD1 (6 bases). The ends were cut back, 4 bases at V and 9 bases at J, with 16 bases in the middle. The length of the CDR3 is 15 residues. Germline lookup yields CDR1 MDHEN and CDR2 SYDVKM. This chain's CDR3 is CASSYDRKRGSPLHF. The CDR3 nucleotides read TGTGCCAGCAGTTATGACAGGAAACGAGGTTCACCCCTCCACTTT.

This rearrangement joins TRBV10-3 to TRBJ1-1; D may be TRBD1 (5 bases). The germline V gene has CDR1 ENHRY and CDR2 SYGVKD. Deletions cut 0 bases from V and 4 bases from J, with 18 bases between. This CDR3 has 17 residues. The CDR3 loop reads CAISESSGRVRGTEAFF. Written as DNA, the CDR3 is TGTGCCATCAGTGAGTCATCCGGCAGGGTTAGAGGCACTGAAGCTTTCTTT.

The chain combines TRBV27 with TRBJ2-3; 10 bases match TRBD2. CDR3 size: 14 residues. CDR1 MNHEY and CDR2 SMNVEV come from the germline V gene (reference sequence). V gave up 5 bases and J gave up 5 bases; unmatched junction bases: 4. The CDR3: CASSEAGGVDTQYF. Written as DNA, the CDR3 is TGTGCCAGCAGTGAAGCGGGAGGGGTAGATACGCAGTATTTT.

This chain uses TRBV19 with TRBJ1-5, with D perhaps TRBD1 (6 bases). The length of the CDR3 is 15 residues. The V and J ends lost 5 bases and 4 bases respectively, with 15 bases between them. Germline V gene sequence: CDR1 LNHDA, CDR2 SQIVND (reference sequence). The CDR3 DNA sequence: TGTGCCAGTAGTTCCGACAGGTCCCGTAATCAGCCCCAGCATTTT. Protein product: CASSSDRSRNQPQHF.

The V and J genes are TRBV18 and TRBJ2-5, with D possibly TRBD2 on 5 matching bases. Germline V CDR1 and CDR2: KGHSH, LQKENI. V gave up 3 bases and J gave up 5 bases, with 13 bases separating them. The CDR3 has 14 residues. The CDR3 sequence: CASSPSDRGETQYF. Written as DNA, the CDR3 is TGTGCCAGCTCACCCTCCGACCGAGGGGAGACCCAGTACTTC. The variable domain in full, with the rest retrieved from reference TRBV18 and TRBJ2-5, is NAGVMQNPRHLVRRRGQEARLRCSPMKGHSHVYWYRQLPEEGLKFMVYLQKENIIDESGMPKERFSAEFPKEGPSILRIQQVVRGDSAAYFCASSPSDRGETQYFGPGTRLLVL.

J is TRBJ2-3 and V is TRBV27; the match to TRBD2 covers 14 bases. V lost 5 bases to trimming and J lost 10 bases; unmatched junction nucleotides: 17. Germline values: CDR1 MNHEY, CDR2 SMNVEV (reference sequence). This CDR3 has 18 residues. The DNA for the CDR3 is TGTGCCAGCAGTCCTTCCACCGGACTAGCGGGAGGCTCTTCCCCGCAGTATTTT. Translated, it gives CASSPSTGLAGGSSPQYF.

The chain is built from TRBV27 and TRBJ2-2; 15 nucleotides agree with TRBD2. Germline V gene data show CDR1 as MNHEY and CDR2 as SMNVEV (reference sequence). V dropped 5 bases and J dropped 8; count of bases not matched to a gene: 6. This CDR3 region has 16 residues. CDR3 amino acids: CASSAGLAGGWGELFF. As DNA, the CDR3 is TGTGCCAGCAGTGCCGGACTAGCGGGAGGGTGGGGGGAGCTGTTTTTT.

V and J are TRBV28 and TRBJ2-7; 11 positions agree with TRBD2. The germline V gene has CDR1 MDHEN and CDR2 SYDVKM. With 5 bases clipped from V and 1 base from J, the junction kept 16 bases outside the gene matches. The CDR3 spans 19 residues. Here the CDR3 reads CASSPRSGTSGRISYEQYF. The CDR3 region has the DNA TGTGCCAGCAGTCCTCGGTCGGGTACTAGCGGGAGAATTTCCTACGAGCAGTACTTC.

The count of this clone is one. This rearrangement joins TRBV4-1 to TRBJ2-1, with TRBD2 identical over 11 bases. V was pared by 4 bases and J by 6 bases, with 8 bases of the junction left unmatched. Germline-derived CDR1 and CDR2 are MGHRA and YSYEKL. The CDR3 loop spans 16 amino acids. The CDR3 DNA follows: TGCGCCAGCAGCCCCCTCGCTAGCGGGAGGACCAATGAGCAGTTCTTC. This gives the protein CASSPLASGRTNEQFF.

This chain connects TRBV2 to TRBJ2-2; D gene uncertain. CDR1 SNHLY and CDR2 FYNNEI come from the germline V gene. Deletions cut 1 base from V and 4 bases from J, with 4 bases between. The CDR3 has 13 residues. The CDR3 nucleotides are TGTGCCAGCAGTGAAGAAGCCACCGGGGAGCTGTTTTTT. Translated: CASSEEATGELFF.

The chain combines TRBV12-3 or TRBV12-4 with TRBJ2-5; D is possibly TRBD2 (5 bases). The CDR3 contains 13 residues. V was pared by 6 bases and J by 5 bases, with 13 bases between. The CDR3 DNA sequence: TGTGCCAGCAGGCGAGTGGGCGGGGAGACCCAGTACTTC. Translating gives CASRRVGGETQYF.

The chain employs TRBV28 and TRBJ1-6; 9 nucleotides align to TRBD1. V shed 2 bases and J 9 bases; nucleotides not matched to a gene: 2. The CDR3 contains 14 residues. Germline V gene lookup returns CDR1 MDHEN and CDR2 SYDVKM. The DNA for the CDR3 is TGTGCCAGCAGTTTAGACAGGGGGACTTCACCCCTCCACTTT. Protein product: CASSLDRGTSPLHF.

The chain joins TRBV4-1 to TRBJ1-6; tentative D call: TRBD1 (5 bases). Trimming left V 0 bases short and J 10 bases short, with 13 bases between. This CDR3 is built from 15 residues. The germline V gene has CDR1 MGHRA and CDR2 YSYEKL. CDR3 protein: CASSQDPRVGSPLHF. CDR3 DNA: TGCGCCAGCAGCCAAGATCCCAGGGTTGGATCACCCCTCCACTTT.

The chain couples TRBV6-5 to TRBJ1-5; D call uncertain. The CDR3 consists of 13 residues. Between the trimmed V and J ends, which lost 2 bases and 4 bases, there was a span of 6 bases. Germline CDR1 is MNHEY and CDR2 is SVGAGI. The CDR3 sequence: CASSYRENQPQHF. CDR3 nucleotides: TGTGCCAGCAGTTACAGGGAGAATCAGCCCCAGCATTTT.

The chain joins TRBV5-1 to TRBJ1-2; D unclear. The V end lost 0 bases, the J end lost 8 bases, and 11 bases lay between the germline ends. CDR1 SGHRS and CDR2 YFSETQ come from the germline V gene. This CDR3 has 13 amino acids. The CDR3 protein is CASSLVSRSGYTF. In DNA form, the CDR3 reads TGCGCCAGCAGCTTGGTTTCCAGGTCGGGCTACACCTTC.

The chain couples TRBV27 to TRBJ2-1; maybe TRBD2 (5 bases). V was shortened by 6 bases and J by 9 bases, with 15 bases between the two germline ends. CDR3 length equals 13 residues. The germline V gene encodes CDR1 MNHEY and CDR2 SMNVEV (reference sequence). As DNA, the CDR3 is TGTGCCAGCAGGCCAGGCGTAGCGCTTGAGCAGTTCTTC. It specifies CASRPGVALEQFF.

The V call is TRBV6-4, the J call TRBJ2-3; 10 nucleotides match TRBD2. The CDR3 runs 15 residues. The germline V gene has CDR1 MRHNA and CDR2 SNTAGT. The J segment lost 1 base and the V segment lost 2 bases, leaving 0 bases of the junction unmatched. This chain's CDR3 is CASSDGTSGTDTQYF. The DNA of the CDR3 is TGTGCCAGCAGTGACGGGACTAGCGGCACAGATACGCAGTATTTT.

CDR3 amino acids: CASSPLQQEAFF. CDR3 coding DNA: TGTGCCAGCAGCCCGTTACAGCAAGAAGCTTTCTTT. The V gene is TRBV7-9, the J gene TRBJ1-1; no clear D. Trimming took 5 bases from V and 8 from J, leaving 12 bases between them. Germline assignment: CDR1 SEHNR and CDR2 FQNEAQ (reference sequence). CDR3 size: 12 residues.

This chain connects TRBV19 to TRBJ1-4; 9 bases are a match to TRBD1. The germline gives CDR1 LNHDA, CDR2 SQIVND (reference sequence). This CDR3 spans 13 amino acids. V was clipped by 6 bases and J by 6 bases; unmatched bases: 2. CDR3 DNA: TGTGCCAGTAGACGGACAGGGGATGAAAAACTGTTTTTT. This translates into CASRRTGDEKLFF. The entire variable domain, with the rest obtained from reference TRBV19 and TRBJ1-4, is as follows: DGGITQSPKYLFRKEGQNVTLSCEQNLNHDAMYWYRQDPGQGLRLIYYSQIVNDFQKGDIAEGYSVSREKKESFPLTVTSAQKNPTAFYLCASRRTGDEKLFFGSGTQLSVL.

The chain uses TRBV2 and TRBJ1-1, with 7 bases lining up with TRBD1. Trimming at V came to 1 base and at J to 7 bases, leaving 9 bases not matched to a gene. The length of the CDR3 is 15 residues. CDR1 is SNHLY, CDR2 FYNNEI, per germline. The CDR3 reads CASSEVKTGTIEAFF. The CDR3 bases are TGTGCCAGCAGTGAAGTGAAGACAGGGACCATTGAAGCTTTCTTT.

The chain joins TRBV9 to TRBJ2-7; perhaps TRBD1 as D (6 bases). Trimming took 3 bases from V and 1 from J, leaving 11 bases between them. This CDR3 has 14 residues. The germline V gene has CDR1 SGDLS and CDR2 YYNGEE. CDR3 DNA sequence: TGTGCCAGCAGCGCCAGCGGACAGTCCTACGAGCAGTACTTC. As protein: CASSASGQSYEQYF.

The genes are TRBV5-4 and TRBJ2-1, with D perhaps matching TRBD1 (8 bases). Germline V gene sequence: CDR1 SGHNT, CDR2 YYREEE (reference sequence). This CDR3 is built from 14 residues. Trimming pared 5 bases from V and 8 bases from J, leaving 17 bases between. This CDR3 reads CASSSYRGGDEQFF. Written as DNA, the CDR3 is TGTGCCAGCAGTTCTTACAGGGGGGGGGATGAGCAGTTCTTC. Combining the CDR3 with reference TRBV5-4 and TRBJ2-1 gives the whole variable domain ETGVTQSPTHLIKTRGQQVTLRCSSQSGHNTVSWYQQALGQGPQFIFQYYREEENGRGNFPPRFSGLQFPNYSSELNVNALELDDSALYLCASSSYRGGDEQFFGPGTRLTVL.

This chain joins TRBV2 and TRBJ1-2, with D tentatively TRBD1 (6 bases). The CDR3 has 13 amino acids. Per the germline V gene, CDR1 is SNHLY and CDR2 is FYNNEI. V dropped 6 bases and J dropped 8 bases, with 16 bases sitting between them. The CDR3 reads CASSLGGLEGYTF. Written as DNA, the CDR3 is TGTGCCAGCAGCCTCGGGGGGCTTGAAGGCTACACCTTC.

This chain links TRBV28 with TRBJ2-2; tentative D call: TRBD1 (6 bases). From germline, CDR1 is MDHEN and CDR2 SYDVKM. CDR3 length: 15 amino acids. The V end lost 8 bases, the J end lost 3 bases, and 16 bases lay between the germline ends. For the CDR3, the DNA is TGTGCCAGCCGTGAACAGGGTCCGCACACCGGGGAGCTGTTTTTT. It is translated as CASREQGPHTGELFF.

The chain joins TRBV9 to TRBJ2-7; 11 bases are a match to TRBD2. J lost 4 bases, V lost 0 bases, and 9 bases had no gene match. CDR1 and CDR2 (germline): SGDLS, YYNGEE. The CDR3 contains 17 residues. For the CDR3, the DNA is TGTGCCAGCAGCGTAGGGTCGTTAGCGGGAGGGCCGTACGAGCAGTACTTC. Amino acids: CASSVGSLAGGPYEQYF.